This T cell receptor beta chain was captured by sequencing in a study of cytomegalovirus exposure and HLA in healthy donors. On this clone itself: Antigen: not known.

CDR3 length equals 11 residues. From germline, CDR1 is SGHAT and CDR2 FQNNGV. The V end was cut by 6 bases, the J end by 4 bases, with 6 bases between. Study results and caveats: According to the study, 150 to 200 TCR beta chains were cytomegalovirus-associated. While the bulk of TCR sequences proved rare, some public TCRs turned up in many donors. In a later analysis, first-cohort TCR clusters were found to tend to co-occur in the 130 or so validation repertoires.

The validation cohort, a group of more than 100 subjects, included the donors and was separate from the roughly 670-subject first cohort. Produced via immunoSEQ multiplex PCR; TCRdb's table is partial and in-frame only. The profile shows around 80,000 clones, around 96% of them singletons. The sample comprised PBMCs. This sequence joins TRBV11-2 and TRBJ2-5; D uncertain. The receptor comes from a woman aged 18 to 35 in good health and CMV-seronegative. The CDR3 DNA follows: TGTGCCAGCAGTCCCCGAGAGACCCAGTACTTC. Its protein product is CASSPRETQYF.